Below, 23 T cell receptor beta chains from the same sample are listed, as sequenced in a study of blood T cells in healthy people across ages. The second PCR ran about 6 to 11 cycles with a sample-barcoded 5' primer and J-beta primers. TCRdb analysed the 5' RACE reads with MiXCR anew, one entry per CDR3 protein. The table shows hundreds of thousands of distinct CDR3 sequences, with roughly three fifths occurring only once. The sequencing input was blood. The receptors shown here come from a man aged 35-49 years in good health.

The V and J genes are TRBV6-1 and TRBJ2-5, with 9 bases lining up with TRBD1. CDR1 is MNHNS, CDR2 SASEGT, per germline. Trimming removed 6 bases from V and 4 bases from J; junction bases left unmatched: 6. The CDR3 extends over 14 amino acids. CDR3 DNA: TGTGCCAGCAGAGATACAGGGGGCGTAGAGACCCAGTACTTC. Its translation is CASRDTGGVETQYF.

This clonotype was counted a few times. The J gene is TRBJ1-6, the V gene TRBV7-2, with D perhaps TRBD1 (5 bases). The V gene's germline CDR1 is SGHTA and CDR2 FQGNSA. V was trimmed by 1 base and J by 14 bases, leaving 9 bases between them. This CDR3 has 12 amino acids. The CDR3 loop is CASSLDGGTLHF. Here the CDR3 DNA reads TGTGCCAGCAGCTTAGATGGGGGGACCCTCCACTTT.

This sequence joins TRBV20-1 and TRBJ1-6; no clear D. Germline CDR1 DFQATT, CDR2 SNEGSKA (reference sequence). CDR3 length equals 14 residues. Trimming cost V 3 bases and J 8 bases, with 14 bases left between them. This chain's CDR3 is CSASLGLEDSPLHF. The CDR3 nucleotides are TGCAGTGCTAGTCTGGGGTTGGAAGATTCACCCCTCCACTTT.

This rearrangement joins TRBV7-9 to TRBJ1-1; D is perhaps TRBD1 (6 bases). Germline loops: CDR1 SEHNR, CDR2 FQNEAQ (reference sequence). V was pared by 6 bases and J by 5 bases, with 10 bases between. The CDR3 has 12 residues. CDR3 coding DNA: TGTGCCAGCAGGTCAGGGGCGACTGAAGCTTTCTTT. Amino acids: CASRSGATEAFF.

The V call is TRBV5-1, the J call TRBJ1-2, with TRBD1 as a possible D gene (5 bases). This CDR3 region has 14 residues. Between the trimmed V and J ends, which lost 4 bases and 8 bases, there was a span of 18 bases. Germline values: CDR1 SGHRS, CDR2 YFSETQ. CDR3 in amino acids: CASSTTGVQAGYTF. The CDR3 DNA reads TGCGCCAGCAGCACGACGGGGGTGCAGGCCGGCTACACCTTC.

The CDR3 DNA reads as TGCGCCAGCAGCCCTGGTGGGGCGGGAGCTGCGGATACGCAGTATTTT. Amino acid sequence: CASSPGGAGAADTQYF. The gene calls are TRBV5-1 and TRBJ2-3; TRBD2 matches 7 bases. CDR3 length: 16 amino acids. The ends lost 4 bases at V and 6 bases at J; junction bases unmatched: 14. Germline CDR1 reads SGHRS; CDR2 reads YFSETQ.

This clonotype was counted only a few times. The chain links TRBV13 to TRBJ2-3; D is perhaps TRBD2 (6 bases). Germline V CDR1 and CDR2: PRHDT, FYEKMQ (reference sequence). V lost 5 bases and J lost 4, with 16 bases in between. The length of the CDR3 is 15 residues. This CDR3 reads CASSTRTNWADTQYF. CDR3 bases: TGTGCCAGCAGCACCCGGACTAACTGGGCAGATACGCAGTATTTT.

This clonotype was counted only a few times. The chain employs TRBV7-2 and TRBJ2-7; D unresolved. The germline CDR1 and CDR2 sequences are SGHTA and FQGNSA. This CDR3 has 15 residues. V was trimmed by 4 bases and J by 0 bases, leaving 13 bases between them. The CDR3 region has the DNA TGTGCCAGCAGCTCCCGGAGAGCGAGCTCCTACGAGCAGTACTTC. It translates to CASSSRRASSYEQYF.

The chain uses TRBV5-5 and TRBJ2-7, with 7 bases fitting TRBD2. Germline V gene sequence: CDR1 SGHKS, CDR2 YYEKEE (reference sequence). The V and J ends lost 2 bases and 3 bases, in that order; junction bases with no gene match: 11. This CDR3 spans 16 amino acids. CDR3 in amino acids: CASSFNPAGSNYEQYF. CDR3 nucleotides: TGTGCCAGCAGCTTCAACCCAGCGGGGTCCAACTACGAGCAGTACTTC.

This clonotype was detected only a few times. The DNA of the CDR3 is TGTGCCAGCAGTTACTGGGCTCTGTATGAGACCACAGATACGCAGTATTTT. This sequence encodes CASSYWALYETTDTQYF. The V call is TRBV6-2 or TRBV6-3, the J call TRBJ2-3; D call uncertain. Trimming removed 1 base at V and 2 bases at J, with 16 bases between. Germline V gene data show CDR1 as MNHEY and CDR2 as SVGEGT. CDR3 length: 17 residues.

This clonotype has only a few counts. This chain connects TRBV5-6 to TRBJ2-7; TRBD1 matches at 8 bases. V lost 4 bases to trimming and J lost 2 bases; unmatched junction nucleotides: 5. This CDR3 has 14 amino acids. CDR1 and CDR2 (germline): SGHDT, YYEEEE. CDR3 residues: CASSQMDRAYEQYF. The DNA of the CDR3 is TGTGCCAGCAGCCAGATGGACAGGGCCTACGAGCAGTACTTC.

The rearrangement links TRBV27 to TRBJ2-5; TRBD1 matches 9 bases. The CDR3 covers 14 residues. Germline CDR1 is MNHEY and CDR2 is SMNVEV (reference sequence). Trimming at V came to 8 bases and at J to 5 bases, leaving 9 bases not matched to a gene. Here the CDR3 reads CASGGLTGGETQYF. The CDR3 region has the DNA TGTGCCAGCGGGGGACTGACAGGGGGGGAGACCCAGTACTTC.

The V and J genes are TRBV5-6 and TRBJ1-6, with a possible D match to TRBD1 (5 bases). The ends were cut back, 3 bases at V and 7 bases at J, with 11 bases in the middle. The CDR3 loop spans 14 amino acids. The germline V gene has CDR1 SGHDT and CDR2 YYEEEE. In DNA form, the CDR3 reads TGTGCCAGCAGCTATAGGGGCTGGAATTCACCCCTCCACTTT. Amino acids: CASSYRGWNSPLHF.

This clonotype was observed a few times. The gene calls are TRBV4-3 and TRBJ2-2, with D perhaps TRBD1 or TRBD2 (6 bases each). V dropped 2 bases and J dropped 6 bases, with 16 bases sitting between them. Per germline, CDR1 LGHNA and CDR2 YSLEER. The CDR3 is 16 residues long. The CDR3 sequence: CASSQKANGGAGELFF. The CDR3 bases are TGCGCCAGCAGCCAAAAAGCCAACGGGGGCGCCGGGGAGCTGTTTTTT.

The gene calls are TRBV4-3 and TRBJ2-3, with D tentatively TRBD2 (6 bases). The ends were cut back, 2 bases at V and 0 bases at J, with 15 bases in the middle. Germline V gives CDR1 LGHNA, CDR2 YSLEER. CDR3 length equals 17 residues. The chain's CDR3 is CASSQHGPSVSTDTQYF. The CDR3 nucleotides read TGCGCCAGCAGCCAACATGGACCTAGCGTGAGCACAGATACGCAGTATTTT.

The table lists this clonotype with a few counts. This chain uses TRBV24-1 with TRBJ2-2; 8 positions match TRBD1. Per germline, CDR1 KGHDR and CDR2 SFDVKD. J lost 4 bases, V lost 12 bases, and 6 bases had no gene match. The CDR3 contains 13 residues. The CDR3 nucleotides read TGTGCCCCGTGGACAGGGATCACCGGGGAGCTGTTTTTT. Residues: CAPWTGITGELFF.

This clonotype was seen a few times. The chain employs TRBV18 and TRBJ2-5; 7 bases fit TRBD1. Germline V gene data show CDR1 as KGHSH and CDR2 as LQKENI. This CDR3 has 15 amino acids. Trimming cost V 0 bases and J 1 base; bases outside gene matches: 2. The CDR3 nucleotides are TGTGCCAGCTCACCACCACAGGGGTCCCAAGAGACCCAGTACTTC. Translating it yields CASSPPQGSQETQYF.

The chain employs TRBV14 and TRBJ2-3; the match to TRBD2 covers 9 bases. Germline CDR1 is SGHDN and CDR2 is FVKESK. This CDR3 is built from 16 residues. J was trimmed by 1 base and V by 4 bases; bases with no gene match: 6. The CDR3 loop is CASSPPTSGRTDTQYF. The CDR3 nucleotides read TGTGCCAGCAGCCCGCCGACTAGCGGACGCACAGATACGCAGTATTTT.

This chain links TRBV7-6 with TRBJ2-5; D ambiguous. Germline V gene lookup returns CDR1 SGHVS and CDR2 FNYEAQ. The CDR3 totals 13 residues. The ends were cut back, 5 bases at V and 11 bases at J, with 18 bases in the middle. The CDR3, as DNA: TGTGCCAGCAGCGAGGCTGGATACAATGAGCAGTACTTC. Amino acid sequence: CASSEAGYNEQYF. The variable domain in full, completed from reference TRBV7-6 and TRBJ2-5, reads GAGVSQSPRYKVTKRGQDVALRCDPISGHVSLYWYRQALGQGPEFLTYFNYEAQQDKSGLPNDRFSAERPEGSISTLTIQRTEQRDSAMYRCASSEAGYNEQYFGPGTRLLVL.

In its sample, this clonotype was seen a few times. The CDR3 DNA is TGCAGCGTTATGTCAGGGTGGAATGAGCAGTTCTTC. It specifies CSVMSGWNEQFF. The chain links TRBV29-1 to TRBJ2-1; a weak D match, TRBD1 (5 bases). With 5 bases removed from V and 7 bases from J, the gap between germline ends came to 12 bases. The CDR3 extends over 12 amino acids. Germline V CDR1 and CDR2: SQVTM, ANQGSEA.

V is TRBV6-1 and J is TRBJ2-1; D remains unclear. Germline loops: CDR1 MNHNS, CDR2 SASEGT. The germline V and J ends were trimmed by 1 base and 11 bases, with 6 bases remaining between them. This CDR3 is built from 11 residues. In DNA form, the CDR3 reads TGTGCCAGCAGTGAAGAAGGTCAGCAGTTCTTC. This translates into CASSEEGQQFF.

The chain carries TRBV6-5 and TRBJ1-6; no clear D gene. CDR1 and CDR2 from the germline V gene are MNHEY and SVGAGI. V shed 0 bases and J shed 10 bases, with 19 bases lying between them. The CDR3 is made up of 17 amino acids. The CDR3 here is CASSYSREPGIGSPLHF. CDR3 nucleotide sequence: TGTGCCAGCAGTTACTCGAGGGAGCCGGGGATTGGGTCACCCCTCCACTTT.

This clonotype was detected only a few times. The chain recombines TRBV27 with TRBJ2-1, with 7 positions matching TRBD1. CDR1 is MNHEY and CDR2 is SMNVEV in the germline V gene (reference sequence). The length of the CDR3 is 13 residues. The V gene end was trimmed by 5 bases and the J gene end by 6 bases; junction bases not matched to a gene: 4. The CDR3 reads CASSVTGANEQFF. For the CDR3, the DNA is TGTGCCAGCAGTGTCACAGGGGCCAATGAGCAGTTCTTC.